The next 2 T cell receptor beta chains were all read from a single sample in a study of T cells in Graves' hyperthyroidism and ophthalmopathy. Amplified regions were TCR beta CDR3 sequences from RNA transcripts. First-round RT-PCR of the TCR CDR3 relied on the HTBI primer set. Via MiXCR, TCRdb re-called the multiplex PCR reads, giving one row per CDR3 protein. The repertoire holds roughly 550,000 distinct CDR3 sequences, 15% to 20% seen once, with around 32% in the top ten. The sequencing input was blood. The receptors were sampled from a woman aged 25 to 39 with Graves' ophthalmopathy.

This clonotype has at least ten counts. The chain uses TRBV5-6 and TRBJ1-1; TRBD1 agrees at 9 bases. Trimming removed 4 bases from V and 6 bases from J; junction bases left unmatched: 13. CDR1 SGHDT and CDR2 YYEEEE come from the germline V gene. The CDR3 consists of 16 residues. CDR3 loop: CASSDGTGLRRAEAFF. For the CDR3, the DNA is TGTGCCAGCAGCGACGGGACAGGGTTAAGAAGAGCTGAAGCTTTCTTT.

This clonotype appeared many times. The chain carries TRBV30 and TRBJ1-6; D remains ambiguous. This CDR3 is built from 12 residues. Germline CDR1 is GTSNPN and CDR2 is SVGIG (reference sequence). V was shortened by 1 base and J by 12 bases, with 10 bases between the two germline ends. The CDR3 nucleotides are TGTGCCTGGAGTGACCCGGTGGAACCCCTCCACTTT. Its translation is CAWSDPVEPLHF.